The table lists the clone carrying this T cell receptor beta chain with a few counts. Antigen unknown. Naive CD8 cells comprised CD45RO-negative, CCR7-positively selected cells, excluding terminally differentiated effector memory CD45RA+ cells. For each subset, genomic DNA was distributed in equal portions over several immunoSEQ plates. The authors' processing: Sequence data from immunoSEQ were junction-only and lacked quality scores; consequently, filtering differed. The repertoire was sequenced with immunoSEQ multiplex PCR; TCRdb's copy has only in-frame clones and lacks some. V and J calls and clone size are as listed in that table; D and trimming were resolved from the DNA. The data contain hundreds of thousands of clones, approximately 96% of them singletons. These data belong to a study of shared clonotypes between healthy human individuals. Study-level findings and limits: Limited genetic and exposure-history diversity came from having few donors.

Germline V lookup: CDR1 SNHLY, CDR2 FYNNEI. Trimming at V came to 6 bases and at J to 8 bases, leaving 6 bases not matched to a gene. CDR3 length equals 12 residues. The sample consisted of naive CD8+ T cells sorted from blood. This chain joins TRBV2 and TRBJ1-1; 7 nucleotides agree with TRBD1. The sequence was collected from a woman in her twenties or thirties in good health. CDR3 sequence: CASRGDSIEAFF. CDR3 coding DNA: TGTGCCAGCAGGGGGGACAGTATAGAAGCTTTCTTT.